The 24 T cell receptor beta chains given below trace back to one sample, sequenced in a study of T-cell memory formation after mild COVID-19. TCRdb reprocessed the 5' RACE reads via MiXCR and lists one record per CDR3 protein. The profile shows approximately 400,000 distinct CDR3 sequences, 15% to 20% of them singletons. Specimen: PBMCs or a T cell subset sorted from them (not recorded which). The receptors were sampled from a man aged 18 to 30 who had mild COVID-19 (a few samples of this study predate the infection). Cell type and time point are not known.

This clonotype was seen a handful of times. The rearrangement links TRBV5-4 to TRBJ2-1; 11 nucleotides line up with TRBD2. Germline V gene data show CDR1 as SGHNT and CDR2 as YYREEE (reference sequence). Trimming at V came to 4 bases and at J to 0 bases, leaving 6 bases not matched to a gene. The CDR3 length is 17 residues. The CDR3 sequence: CASSAGTSGNSYNEQFF. Written as DNA, the CDR3 is TGTGCCAGCAGCGCCGGGACTAGCGGAAACTCCTACAATGAGCAGTTCTTC.

This clonotype has a handful of counts. The chain links TRBV11-2 to TRBJ2-7, with D unresolved. The germline CDR1 and CDR2 sequences are SGHAT and FQNNGV. V lost 5 bases to trimming and J lost 5 bases, with 10 bases between them. The CDR3 length is 12 residues. The CDR3 DNA follows: TGTGCCAGCAGCCACTATGGAGACGAGCAGTACTTC. Its protein is CASSHYGDEQYF.

This clonotype was seen a few times. The CDR3 loop is CSARRLAGGLDGETQYF. As DNA, the CDR3 is TGCAGTGCTCGCAGACTAGCGGGGGGATTGGACGGAGAGACCCAGTACTTC. The chain employs TRBV20-1 and TRBJ2-5; 13 bases match TRBD2. The CDR3 extends over 17 amino acids. The junction had 13 bases not matched to a gene; V was cut back by 5 bases and J by 4 bases. CDR1 and CDR2 (germline): DFQATT, SNEGSKA (reference sequence).

J is TRBJ2-5 and V is TRBV4-1; 8 bases align to TRBD1. The J segment lost 3 bases and the V segment lost 2 bases, leaving 14 bases of the junction unmatched. Germline loops: CDR1 MGHRA, CDR2 YSYEKL. CDR3 size: 18 residues. CDR3 protein: CASSQPERGQGREETQYF. As DNA, the CDR3 is TGCGCCAGCAGCCAACCGGAGCGAGGACAGGGAAGGGAAGAGACCCAGTACTTC.

The table lists this clonotype with a few counts. The chain joins TRBV20-1 to TRBJ1-4; D uncertain. The germline V and J ends were trimmed by 0 bases and 8 bases, with 16 bases remaining between them. Per the germline V gene, CDR1 is DFQATT and CDR2 is SNEGSKA (reference sequence). The CDR3 runs 15 residues. The CDR3 DNA sequence: TGCAGTGCTAGAGATAGGACCAAGGGAGAGGAAAAACTGTTTTTT. This translates into CSARDRTKGEEKLFF.

The rearrangement links TRBV11-2 to TRBJ1-1; no reliable D call. The germline V gene encodes CDR1 SGHAT and CDR2 FQNNGV. The CDR3 is 13 residues long. V dropped 1 base and J dropped 5 bases, with 8 bases sitting between them. DNA of the CDR3: TGTGCCAGCAGCTTAGTAATGTGGACTGAAGCTTTCTTT. Encoded protein: CASSLVMWTEAFF.

This clonotype has a handful of counts. This rearrangement joins TRBV9 to TRBJ1-3; D is possibly TRBD1 (6 bases). The CDR3 is 17 amino acids. Germline-derived CDR1 and CDR2 are SGDLS and YYNGEE. Deletions cut 3 bases from V and 3 bases from J, with 19 bases between. The CDR3 DNA reads as TGTGCCAGCAGCGAAGGGGGGGGACGCGATATTGGAAACACCATATATTTT. Translation gives CASSEGGGRDIGNTIYF.

The rearrangement links TRBV11-1 to TRBJ2-1; TRBD2 matches at 11 bases. The CDR3 has 17 amino acids. The ends lost 0 bases at V and 4 bases at J; junction bases unmatched: 5. Germline V gene lookup returns CDR1 SGHAT and CDR2 FQDESV (reference sequence). The CDR3 sequence is CASSLAIAGGLYNEQFF. The CDR3 DNA is TGTGCCAGCAGCTTAGCCATAGCGGGGGGGCTTTACAATGAGCAGTTCTTC. The full variable domain, rest sourced from reference TRBV11-1 and TRBJ2-1, is EAEVAQSPRYKITEKSQAVAFWCDPISGHATLYWYRQILGQGPELLVQFQDESVVDDSQLPKDRFSAERLKGVDSTLKIQPAELGDSAMYLCASSLAIAGGLYNEQFFGPGTRLTVL.

The sample holds many counts of this clonotype. V usage is TRBV6-6 and J usage is TRBJ2-7; D call uncertain. This CDR3 comprises 13 residues. The ends were cut back, 2 bases at V and 2 bases at J, with 7 bases in the middle. Per the germline V gene, CDR1 is MNHNY and CDR2 is SVGAGI (reference sequence). The CDR3 nucleotides are TGTGCCAGCAGTTACCTCCACGCCTACGAGCAGTACGTC. Translation: CASSYLHAYEQYV.

This rearrangement joins TRBV7-2 to TRBJ2-3, with 10 bases matching TRBD1. Trimming removed 4 bases from V and 3 bases from J; junction bases left unmatched: 4. The germline gives CDR1 SGHTA, CDR2 FQGNSA. This CDR3 has 15 amino acids. This CDR3 reads CASSSAGQGTDTQYF. The CDR3 region has the DNA TGTGCCAGCAGCTCGGCGGGACAGGGGACAGATACGCAGTATTTT.

This clonotype was recorded at least ten times. The gene calls are TRBV7-9 and TRBJ2-3, with D tentatively TRBD1 (5 bases). CDR1 is SEHNR, CDR2 FQNEAQ, per germline (reference sequence). V lost 2 bases and J 3 bases, leaving 12 bases between the germline ends. The CDR3 runs to 15 residues. The DNA of the CDR3 is TGTGCCAGCAGCTTACAGGGATGGGTTACAGATACGCAGTATTTT. Protein product: CASSLQGWVTDTQYF.

In its sample, this clonotype was seen many times. The chain combines TRBV7-8 with TRBJ2-7; TRBD1 matches 9 bases. The CDR3 has 15 amino acids. V lost 5 bases and J lost 3; bases outside the gene matches: 8. CDR1 is SGHVS and CDR2 is FQNEAQ in the germline V gene. In DNA, the CDR3 is TGTGCCAGCAGCCCCCCCGGGACAGGGTTCTACGAGCAGTACTTC. Its protein is CASSPPGTGFYEQYF.

This clonotype was picked up a small number of times. This chain uses TRBV7-9 with TRBJ1-1; 7 nucleotides agree with TRBD1. Germline CDR1 is SEHNR and CDR2 is FQNEAQ (reference sequence). V lost 5 bases, J lost 0 bases, and 9 bases stayed unmatched. There are 16 residues in the CDR3. The CDR3 protein is CASSAARDRMNTEAFF. CDR3 in DNA: TGTGCCAGCAGCGCCGCTCGGGACAGAATGAACACTGAAGCTTTCTTT.

The rearrangement joins TRBV25-1 to TRBJ1-1, with 9 bases matching TRBD1. CDR3 size: 14 residues. V shed 0 bases, J shed 7 bases, and the junction held 3 bases outside the gene matches. Germline V gene lookup returns CDR1 MGHDK and CDR2 SYGVNS. CDR3 protein: CASSEYGDRDEAFF. DNA for the CDR3: TGTGCCAGCAGTGAATACGGGGACAGGGATGAAGCTTTCTTT.

This clonotype has a handful of counts. The rearrangement links TRBV7-3 to TRBJ2-1; 8 positions agree with TRBD2. Germline CDR1 is SGHTA and CDR2 is FQGTGA. J was trimmed by 0 bases and V by 4 bases; bases with no gene match: 11. The CDR3 extends over 18 amino acids. CDR3 residues: CASSSQGVAGSSYNEQFF. CDR3 DNA: TGTGCCAGCAGCTCTCAAGGGGTAGCGGGGAGCTCCTACAATGAGCAGTTCTTC.

The table lists this clonotype with a few counts. This rearrangement joins TRBV5-1 to TRBJ1-2; possible D gene TRBD1, 6 bases. Germline V gives CDR1 SGHRS, CDR2 YFSETQ. V dropped 4 bases and J dropped 5 bases, with 12 bases sitting between them. This CDR3 is built from 13 residues. CDR3 sequence reads: CASSEDSSYGYTF. For the CDR3, the DNA is TGCGCCAGCAGCGAGGACAGTTCTTATGGCTACACCTTC.

This clonotype has just a few counts. This chain connects TRBV5-1 to TRBJ1-2; D is perhaps TRBD1 (6 bases). The CDR3 has 14 residues. V was trimmed by 1 base and J by 7 bases, leaving 14 bases between them. From germline, CDR1 is SGHRS and CDR2 YFSETQ. The CDR3 region is CASSLSAGAGGYTF. For the CDR3, the DNA is TGCGCCAGCAGCTTGTCCGCGGGGGCGGGTGGCTACACCTTC.

This clonotype was counted at least ten times. V gene TRBV3-1 combines with J gene TRBJ1-1; unclear D gene. The V end lost 3 bases, the J end lost 4 bases, and 12 bases lay between the germline ends. The CDR3 totals 14 residues. Germline CDR1 is LGHDT and CDR2 is YNNKEL (reference sequence). The CDR3 DNA reads as TGTGCCAGCAGCCATCACGGCCTCGTCACTGAAGCTTTCTTT. Translating gives CASSHHGLVTEAFF. Together with reference TRBV3-1 and TRBJ1-1, the CDR3 gives the full variable domain: DTAVSQTPKYLVTQMGNDKSIKCEQNLGHDTMYWYKQDSKKFLKIMFSYNNKELIINETVPNRFSPKSPDKAHLNLHINSLELGDSAVYFCASSHHGLVTEAFFGQGTRLTVV.

This clonotype was observed a handful of times. The V gene is TRBV12-3 or TRBV12-4, the J gene TRBJ1-1; D unresolved. V lost 7 bases and J lost 0, with 12 bases in between. CDR3 size: 14 residues. The CDR3 region is CASIAERMNTEAFF. CDR3 bases: TGTGCCAGCATAGCTGAGAGAATGAACACTGAAGCTTTCTTT.

This clonotype was counted a few times. The V call is TRBV7-2, the J call TRBJ2-3, with D possibly being TRBD2 (6 bases). V lost 3 bases to trimming and J lost 4 bases, with 11 bases between them. Per the germline V gene, CDR1 is SGHTA and CDR2 is FQGNSA. The CDR3 consists of 14 residues. The CDR3 loop is CASSLVGGADTQYF. CDR3 DNA sequence: TGTGCCAGCAGCTTGGTCGGGGGAGCAGATACGCAGTATTTT.

This clonotype was found a few times. The chain links TRBV7-3 to TRBJ1-6; the D is unclear. The germline V gene has CDR1 SGHTA and CDR2 FQGTGA. Trimming cost V 5 bases and J 11 bases, with 13 bases left between them. The length of the CDR3 is 13 residues. This CDR3 is CASSANNNAPLHF. DNA for the CDR3: TGTGCCAGCAGCGCTAACAATAACGCACCCCTCCACTTT. Complete variable domain (other parts from reference TRBV7-3 and TRBJ1-6): GAGVSQTPSNKVTEKGKYVELRCDPISGHTALYWYRQSLGQGPEFLIYFQGTGAADDSGLPNDRFFAVRPEGSVSTLKIQRTERGDSAVYLCASSANNNAPLHFGNGTRLTVT.

The chain is built from TRBV11-2 and TRBJ2-5, with D possibly being TRBD2 (5 bases). V was trimmed by 1 base and J by 5 bases, leaving 11 bases between them. The CDR3 consists of 14 residues. In germline, CDR1 is SGHAT, CDR2 FQNNGV. The CDR3 loop reads CASSLVASRETQYF. The CDR3 DNA reads TGTGCCAGCAGCTTAGTGGCTAGCCGGGAGACCCAGTACTTC.

This chain connects TRBV4-1 to TRBJ2-5; D might be TRBD1 (6 bases). Per the germline V gene, CDR1 is MGHRA and CDR2 is YSYEKL. Trimming took 4 bases from V and 3 from J, leaving 12 bases between them. CDR3 length: 14 residues. The CDR3, as DNA: TGCGCCAGCAGCCCCCGGACAGCTAAAGAGACCCAGTACTTC. Residues: CASSPRTAKETQYF.

This clonotype has just a few counts. This chain joins TRBV29-1 and TRBJ2-7; TRBD1 matches 8 bases. Germline V gives CDR1 SQVTM, CDR2 ANQGSEA. V lost 0 bases to trimming and J lost 2 bases; unmatched junction nucleotides: 6. The CDR3 runs 15 residues. CDR3 loop: CSVEDQGQGTYEQYF. Here the CDR3 DNA reads TGCAGCGTTGAAGATCAAGGACAGGGAACCTACGAGCAGTACTTC.